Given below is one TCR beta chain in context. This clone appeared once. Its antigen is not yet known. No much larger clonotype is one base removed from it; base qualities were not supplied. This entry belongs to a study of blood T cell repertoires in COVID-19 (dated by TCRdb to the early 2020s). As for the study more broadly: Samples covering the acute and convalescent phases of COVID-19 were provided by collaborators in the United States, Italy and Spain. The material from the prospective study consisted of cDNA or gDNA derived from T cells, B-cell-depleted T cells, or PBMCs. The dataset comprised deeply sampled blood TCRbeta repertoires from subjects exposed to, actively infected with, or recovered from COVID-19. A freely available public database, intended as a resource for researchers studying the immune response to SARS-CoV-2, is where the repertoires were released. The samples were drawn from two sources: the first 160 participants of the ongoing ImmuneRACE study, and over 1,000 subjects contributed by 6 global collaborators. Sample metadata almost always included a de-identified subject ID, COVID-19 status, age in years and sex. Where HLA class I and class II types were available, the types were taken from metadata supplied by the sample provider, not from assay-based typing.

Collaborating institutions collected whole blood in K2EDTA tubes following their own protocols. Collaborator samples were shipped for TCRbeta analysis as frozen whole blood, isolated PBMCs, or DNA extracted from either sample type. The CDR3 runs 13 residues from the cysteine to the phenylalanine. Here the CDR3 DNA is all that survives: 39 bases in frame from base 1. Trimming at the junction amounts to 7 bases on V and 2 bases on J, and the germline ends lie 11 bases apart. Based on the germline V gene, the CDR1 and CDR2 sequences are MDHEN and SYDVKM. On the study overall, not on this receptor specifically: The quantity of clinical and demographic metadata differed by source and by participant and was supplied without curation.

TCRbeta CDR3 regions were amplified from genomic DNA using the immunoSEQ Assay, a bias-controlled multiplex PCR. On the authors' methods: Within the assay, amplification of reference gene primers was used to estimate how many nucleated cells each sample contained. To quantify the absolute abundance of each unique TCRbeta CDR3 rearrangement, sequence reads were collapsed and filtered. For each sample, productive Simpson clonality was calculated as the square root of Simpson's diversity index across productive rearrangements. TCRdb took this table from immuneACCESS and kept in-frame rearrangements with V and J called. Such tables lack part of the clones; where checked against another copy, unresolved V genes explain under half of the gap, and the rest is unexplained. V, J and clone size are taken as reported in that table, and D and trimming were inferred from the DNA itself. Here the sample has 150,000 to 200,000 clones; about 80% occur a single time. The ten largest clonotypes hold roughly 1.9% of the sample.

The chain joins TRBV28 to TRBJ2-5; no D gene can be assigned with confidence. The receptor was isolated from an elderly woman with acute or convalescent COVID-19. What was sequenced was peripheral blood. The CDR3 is CASTQQPQETQYF. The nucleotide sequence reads TGTGCCAGCACACAACAACCTCAAGAGACCCAGTACTTC.